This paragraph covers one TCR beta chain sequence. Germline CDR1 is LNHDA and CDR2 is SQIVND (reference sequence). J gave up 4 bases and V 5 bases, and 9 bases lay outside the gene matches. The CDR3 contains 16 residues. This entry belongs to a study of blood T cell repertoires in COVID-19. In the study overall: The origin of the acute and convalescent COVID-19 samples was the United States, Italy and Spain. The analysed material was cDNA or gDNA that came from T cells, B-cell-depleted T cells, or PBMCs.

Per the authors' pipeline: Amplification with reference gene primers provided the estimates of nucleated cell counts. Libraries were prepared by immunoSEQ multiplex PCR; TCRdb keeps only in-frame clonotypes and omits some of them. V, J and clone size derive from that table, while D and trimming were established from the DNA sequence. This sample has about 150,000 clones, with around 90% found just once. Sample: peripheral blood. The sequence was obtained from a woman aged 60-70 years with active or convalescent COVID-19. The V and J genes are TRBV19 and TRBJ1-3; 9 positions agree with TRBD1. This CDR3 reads CASSVAGTGSGNTIYF. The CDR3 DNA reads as TGTGCCAGTAGTGTCGCCGGGACAGGGTCAGGAAACACCATATATTTT.